One and the same sample provided the 27 T cell receptor beta chains below, sequenced in a study of blood T cell repertoires in COVID-19. Sequencing used immunoSEQ multiplex PCR; TCRdb keeps in-frame clones, though not all of them. The table has just over 350,000 clones, 65% to 90% seen once. The material sequenced was peripheral blood. These receptors were obtained from a woman aged 55-69 years with COVID-19, enrolled during active disease.

The genes are TRBV11-3 and TRBJ2-1; D gene uncertain. CDR1 and CDR2 (germline): SGHNT, YENEEA. CDR3 size: 11 residues. The V gene lost 5 bases and the J gene lost 6 bases, with 5 bases spanning the gap. The CDR3 here is CASSPGNEQFF. CDR3 DNA sequence: TGTGCCAGCAGCCCCGGCAATGAGCAGTTCTTC.

The gene calls are TRBV3-1 (or the pseudogene TRBV3-2) and TRBJ2-7; D is possibly TRBD1 (6 bases). The germline V gene has CDR1 LGHDT and CDR2 YNNKEL (reference sequence). V lost 4 bases and J 0 bases, leaving 13 bases between the germline ends. The CDR3 consists of 15 residues. The CDR3 DNA reads as TGTGCCAGCAGCCTAGGGACAACAAGCTCCTACGAGCAGTACTTC. This translates into CASSLGTTSSYEQYF.

V gene TRBV15 combines with J gene TRBJ2-5; 10 bases align to TRBD2. Germline V lookup: CDR1 LNHNV, CDR2 YYDKDF (reference sequence). Losses at the gene ends were 2 bases for V and 5 bases for J; bases not matched to a gene: 5. This CDR3 is 15 amino acids long. The CDR3 here is CATSRTSGVAETQYF. The CDR3 DNA follows: TGTGCCACCAGCAGAACTAGCGGGGTGGCGGAGACCCAGTACTTC.

J is TRBJ2-1 and V is TRBV9; TRBD2 is a possible D gene (5 bases). The V gene's germline CDR1 is SGDLS and CDR2 YYNGEE. V dropped 7 bases and J dropped 0 bases, with 17 bases sitting between them. This CDR3 spans 16 amino acids. The CDR3 region is CASATLMGSSYNEQFF. The DNA for the CDR3 is TGTGCCAGCGCGACCTTAATGGGGAGCTCCTACAATGAGCAGTTCTTC.

The chain carries TRBV2 and TRBJ1-1, with D perhaps TRBD1 (6 bases). The CDR3 runs to 14 residues. Deletions cut 3 bases from V and 2 bases from J, with 10 bases between. Per the germline V gene, CDR1 is SNHLY and CDR2 is FYNNEI. The CDR3 coding sequence is TGTGCCAGCAGTGAGGGCAGGGGTAACACTGAAGCTTTCTTT. This translates into CASSEGRGNTEAFF.

J is TRBJ1-6 and V is TRBV9; D gene uncertain. Between the trimmed V and J ends, which lost 0 bases and 14 bases, there was a span of 18 bases. CDR1 and CDR2 from the germline V gene are SGDLS and YYNGEE. The CDR3 has 15 residues. This CDR3 reads CASSVVVRVALALHF. In DNA form, the CDR3 reads TGTGCCAGCAGCGTAGTGGTGAGGGTGGCTTTGGCCCTCCACTTT.

The V call is TRBV30, the J call TRBJ2-3; 11 bases agree with TRBD1. The CDR3 has 14 amino acids. CDR1 and CDR2 from the germline V gene are GTSNPN and SVGIG (reference sequence). Trimming cost V 8 bases and J 3 bases; bases outside gene matches: 7. CDR3 nucleotides: TGTGCCCACGGGACAGGGGGTTGGACAGATACGCAGTATTTT. Protein: CAHGTGGWTDTQYF.

This clone was seen only once. The rearrangement joins TRBV11-2 to TRBJ2-3; the D gene is possibly TRBD2 (5 bases). There are 16 residues in the CDR3. CDR1 and CDR2 (germline): SGHAT, FQNNGV. The ends were cut back, 5 bases at V and 3 bases at J, with 18 bases in the middle. The CDR3 loop reads CASSPRLAGSTDTQYF. The CDR3 coding sequence is TGTGCCAGCAGCCCACGACTGGCGGGCTCAACAGATACGCAGTATTTT.

The V gene is TRBV13, the J gene TRBJ2-1; 10 positions match TRBD1. Per germline, CDR1 PRHDT and CDR2 FYEKMQ (reference sequence). This CDR3 region has 15 residues. The trim removed 0 bases at V and 9 bases at J, leaving 5 bases unmatched. The CDR3 sequence is CASSLGRQGAGEQFF. CDR3 bases: TGTGCCAGCAGCTTAGGGAGACAGGGGGCTGGTGAGCAGTTCTTC.

The rearrangement joins TRBV3-1 (or the pseudogene TRBV3-2) to TRBJ2-5; 8 bases map to TRBD2. V lost 6 bases and J lost 1; bases outside the gene matches: 4. Germline values: CDR1 LGHDT, CDR2 YNNKEL (reference sequence). This CDR3 has 14 amino acids. This chain's CDR3 is CASRASGFQETQYF. The CDR3 DNA is TGTGCCAGCAGAGCTAGCGGGTTCCAAGAGACCCAGTACTTC.

The chain has TRBV11-2 and TRBJ2-2; 10 bases match TRBD1. From germline, CDR1 is SGHAT and CDR2 FQNNGV. CDR3 length equals 18 residues. Losses at the gene ends were 1 base for V and 0 bases for J; bases not matched to a gene: 5. The CDR3 loop reads CASSLVAGTGANTGELFF. CDR3 DNA sequence: TGTGCCAGCAGCTTAGTAGCCGGGACAGGGGCGAACACCGGGGAGCTGTTTTTT.

The chain combines TRBV9 with TRBJ2-3, with TRBD2 matching 9 bases. This CDR3 contains 20 residues. Germline loops: CDR1 SGDLS, CDR2 YYNGEE. Trimming cost V 0 bases and J 0 bases; bases outside gene matches: 14. This CDR3 is CASSVEMLAGPSYSTDTQYF. As DNA, the CDR3 is TGTGCCAGCAGCGTAGAGATGCTAGCGGGGCCTAGTTATAGCACAGATACGCAGTATTTT.

The J gene is TRBJ2-3, the V gene TRBV10-3, with 8 bases lining up with TRBD2. Unmatched junction bases numbered 3, after V lost 4 bases and J lost 0 bases. The CDR3 sequence is 15 residues long. Germline V gives CDR1 ENHRY, CDR2 SYGVKD. The CDR3 DNA reads TGTGCCATCAGTGGGACGGGGGGGAGCACAGATACGCAGTATTTT. Translating gives CAISGTGGSTDTQYF.

V usage is TRBV30 and J usage is TRBJ1-1; D gene ambiguous. V lost 0 bases to trimming and J lost 4 bases, with 9 bases between them. CDR3 length: 13 residues. Germline CDR1 reads GTSNPN; CDR2 reads SVGIG (reference sequence). CDR3 sequence reads: CAWSVREGTEAFF. The CDR3, as DNA: TGTGCCTGGAGTGTACGTGAGGGCACTGAAGCTTTCTTT.

The chain combines TRBV5-8 with TRBJ2-1; TRBD2 matches 8 bases. There are 14 residues in the CDR3. With V trimmed by 7 bases and J by 1 base, 4 bases remained unmatched. Germline values: CDR1 SGHTS, CDR2 YDEGEE. This CDR3 is CASLRGGSYNEQFF. Here the CDR3 DNA reads TGTGCCAGCCTTCGGGGGGGGTCCTACAATGAGCAGTTCTTC. The full variable domain, rest sourced from reference TRBV5-8 and TRBJ2-1, is EAGVTQSPTHLIKTRGQQATLRCSPISGHTSVYWYQQALGLGLQFLLWYDEGEERNRGNFPPRFSGRQFPNYSSELNVNALELEDSALYLCASLRGGSYNEQFFGPGTRLTVL.

There are a few counts of this clone. The rearrangement uses TRBV6-1 and TRBJ1-2, with D possibly TRBD1 on 5 matching bases. The germline gives CDR1 MNHNS, CDR2 SASEGT. The CDR3 consists of 14 residues. V was pared by 2 bases and J by 4 bases, with 11 bases between. The CDR3 DNA sequence: TGTGCCAGCAGTGAATGGGGGGTGAGCTATGGCTACACCTTC. Protein product: CASSEWGVSYGYTF.

This chain joins TRBV19 and TRBJ1-1; weak D call: TRBD1 (6 bases). This CDR3 comprises 13 residues. From germline, CDR1 is LNHDA and CDR2 SQIVND (reference sequence). V was pared by 0 bases and J by 4 bases, with 6 bases between. The CDR3 reads CASSIEGATEAFF. The DNA for the CDR3 is TGTGCCAGTAGTATAGAGGGGGCCACTGAAGCTTTCTTT.

This CDR3 reads CASSSFYSYNSPLHF. For the CDR3, the DNA is TGTGCCAGCAGCTCTTTTTACTCCTATAATTCACCCCTCCACTTT. The V and J genes are TRBV6-6 and TRBJ1-6, with D hard to call. The germline gives CDR1 MNHNY, CDR2 SVGAGI (reference sequence). The CDR3 totals 15 residues. V was clipped by 6 bases and J by 0 bases, with 9 bases between them.

The chain links TRBV27 to TRBJ2-1, with 9 bases fitting TRBD1. With 6 bases clipped from V and 4 bases from J, the junction kept 4 bases outside the gene matches. The CDR3 sequence is 14 residues long. Germline CDR1 and CDR2: MNHEY and SMNVEV (reference sequence). CDR3 DNA sequence: TGTGCCAGCAGAACAGGGGGCCTTTACAATGAGCAGTTCTTC. This gives the protein CASRTGGLYNEQFF.

This clone was observed a few times. J is TRBJ1-2 and V is TRBV7-9, with 7 positions matching TRBD1. Trimming took 1 base from V and 0 from J; bases not matched to a gene: 8. The CDR3 is made up of 17 amino acids. CDR1 and CDR2 (germline): SEHNR, FQNEAQ (reference sequence). In nucleotides, the CDR3 is TGTGCCAGCAGCTTAGTGGGCAGGGGGAACTCTAACTATGGCTACACCTTC. Amino acids: CASSLVGRGNSNYGYTF. Combining the CDR3 with reference TRBV7-9 and TRBJ1-2 gives the whole variable domain DTGVSQNPRHKITKRGQNVTFRCDPISEHNRLYWYRQTLGQGPEFLTYFQNEAQLEKSRLLSDRFSAERPKGSFSTLEIQRTEQGDSAMYLCASSLVGRGNSNYGYTFGSGTRLTVV.

The chain uses TRBV11-2 and TRBJ2-2, with 7 positions matching TRBD2. This CDR3 contains 16 residues. V lost 5 bases and J lost 3; bases outside the gene matches: 9. Germline-derived CDR1 and CDR2 are SGHAT and FQNNGV. CDR3 residues: CASSAIGGGDTGELFF. Here the CDR3 DNA reads TGTGCCAGCAGCGCCATTGGCGGGGGAGACACCGGGGAGCTGTTTTTT.

J is TRBJ2-1 and V is TRBV30, with 11 positions matching TRBD2. The CDR3 is 15 amino acids. Germline V gene sequence: CDR1 GTSNPN, CDR2 SVGIG (reference sequence). With V trimmed by 5 bases and J by 4 bases, 7 bases remained unmatched. CDR3 sequence: CAWDLLAGGYNEQFF. The DNA for the CDR3 is TGTGCCTGGGACCTCCTAGCGGGGGGATACAATGAGCAGTTCTTC.

V usage is TRBV11-2 and J usage is TRBJ2-7, with D possibly TRBD2 on 6 matching bases. V was trimmed by 1 base and J by 0 bases, leaving 10 bases between them. The CDR3 loop spans 15 amino acids. Germline-derived CDR1 and CDR2 are SGHAT and FQNNGV. The CDR3 here is CASSLGVGSSYEQYF. CDR3 sequence (DNA): TGTGCCAGCAGCTTAGGAGTCGGGAGCTCCTACGAGCAGTACTTC.

The chain combines TRBV7-6 with TRBJ2-7, with 7 bases identical to TRBD1. The CDR3 has 15 residues. Germline V gives CDR1 SGHVS, CDR2 FNYEAQ. V trimming: 1 base; J trimming: 2 bases; junction bases outside the gene matches: 5. The CDR3: CASSLGAGGTYEQYF. In DNA, the CDR3 is TGTGCCAGCAGCTTAGGGGCAGGGGGTACCTACGAGCAGTACTTC.

The chain is built from TRBV6-4 and TRBJ2-2, with TRBD2 matching over 8 bases. Germline CDR1 MRHNA, CDR2 SNTAGT. The CDR3 extends over 14 amino acids. V gave up 4 bases and J gave up 5 bases; unmatched junction bases: 3. The CDR3 spells CASSAAGGTGELFF. The DNA for the CDR3 is TGTGCCAGCAGTGCGGCGGGGGGAACCGGGGAGCTGTTTTTT.

The V and J genes are TRBV5-1 and TRBJ2-1; 13 bases line up with TRBD2. J gave up 9 bases and V 5 bases, and 8 bases lay outside the gene matches. This CDR3 has 15 residues. The germline V gene encodes CDR1 SGHRS and CDR2 YFSETQ. In nucleotides, the CDR3 is TGCGCCAGCAGTTTTGGGACTAGCGGGGTGGGTGAGCAGTTCTTC. Its translation: CASSFGTSGVGEQFF.

This sequence joins TRBV5-1 and TRBJ2-4, with D possibly being TRBD1 (6 bases). From germline, CDR1 is SGHRS and CDR2 YFSETQ. Trimming shortened V by 4 bases and J by 0 bases, and 14 bases separated the two germline ends. The CDR3 sequence is 16 residues long. In nucleotides, the CDR3 is TGCGCCAGCAGCCCAAGGACAGCGCTAGCCAAAAACATTCAGTACTTC. Its protein is CASSPRTALAKNIQYF.